The rows below give T cell receptor beta chains drawn from one sample of a study of blood T cell repertoires in acute mononucleosis. Assay: immunoSEQ multiplex PCR; the TCRdb copy retains only in-frame clones and omits some. This table holds a few thousand clones, roughly 28% found once. This sample comprised EBV YVL epitope tetramer+ CD8+ T cells sorted from PBMCs, obtained during acute infectious mononucleosis. These TCRs come from a woman in her late teens or twenties with infectious mononucleosis caused by EBV. The CDR3 runs from the conserved cysteine through the conserved F or W. Fields, in order: clone size, J gene, D gene, V gene, CDR3 protein, CDR3 DNA. A D gene is named only where the DNA matches it firmly. Clone size appears in some rows only: once, few, many, or a class for an expanded clone.

>many|TRBJ2-1|-|TRBV6-5
CASTLSGWEQFF
TGTGCCAGCACCCTAAGCGGGTGGGAGCAGTTCTTC
>-|TRBJ2-1|-|TRBV19
CASSFDPGYNEQFF
TGTGCCAGCAGCTTCGACCCAGGGTACAATGAGCAGTTCTTC
>once|TRBJ2-7|-|TRBV27
CASGGTEQYF
TGTGCCAGCGGGGGCACCGAGCAGTACTTC
>-|TRBJ2-7|TRBD2|TRBV6-1
CASRQLAGGRYEQYF
TGTGCCAGCAGACAACTAGCGGGAGGTCGCTACGAGCAGTACTTC
>-|TRBJ2-5|-|TRBV11-1
CASSSPGAAETQYF
TGTGCCAGCAGCTCCCCGGGGGCAGCGGAGACCCAGTACTTC
>-|TRBJ2-7|TRBD2|TRBV6-6
CASSYALAGGRYEQYF
TGTGCCAGCAGTTATGCGCTAGCGGGAGGTCGCTACGAGCAGTACTTC
>-|TRBJ2-1|TRBD2|TRBV29-1
CSVGGTGHGTSGAYSYNEQFF
TGCAGCGTAGGAGGGACAGGTCACGGGACTAGCGGGGCATACTCCTACAATGAGCAGTTCTTC
>few|TRBJ2-5|TRBD2|TRBV6-5
CASSRLSGQETQYF
TGTGCCAGCAGCCGCCTTAGCGGGCAAGAGACCCAGTACTTC
>-|TRBJ2-1|-|TRBV27
CASTLSGWEQFF
TGTGCCAGCACCCTAAGCGGGTGGGAGCAGTTCTTC
>once|TRBJ2-1|TRBD2|TRBV29-1
CSVGGTSGSMSYNEFF
TGCAGCGTGGGTGGGACTAGCGGGAGTATGTCCTACAATGAGTTCTTC
>few|TRBJ1-1|TRBD1|TRBV27
CASSFLGQSMNTEAFF
TGTGCCAGCAGTTTTCTGGGACAGTCTATGAACACTGAAGCTTTCTTT
>-|TRBJ2-1|-|TRBV11-2
CASSLDILSYNEFF
TGTGCCAGCAGCTTAGATATACTCTCCTACAATGAGTTCTTC
>-|TRBJ2-3|TRBD2|TRBV13
CASSELAGVGDTQYF
TGTGCCAGCAGCGAACTAGCGGGAGTGGGAGATACGCAGTATTTT
>few|TRBJ1-1|-|TRBV27
CARQQGSTEAFF
TGTGCCAGGCAACAGGGATCCACTGAAGCTTTCTTT
>-|TRBJ2-1|TRBD2|TRBV5-6
CASSHLGGSYNEQFF
TGTGCCAGCAGCCACCTGGGCGGGAGTTACAATGAGCAGTTCTTC
>few|TRBJ2-1|-|TRBV27
CASSDYNEQFF
TGTGCCAGCAGCGACTACAATGAGCAGTTCTTC
>few|TRBJ2-1|TRBD1|TRBV27
CASSWTGYNEQFF
TGTGCCAGCAGTTGGACAGGGTACAATGAGCAGTTCTTC
>-|TRBJ2-4|-|TRBV23-1
CASSQSKVDGAKNIQYF
TGCGCCAGCAGTCAATCTAAGGTTGATGGGGCAAAAAACATTCAGTACTTC
>-|TRBJ2-1|-|TRBV30
CACQPGPGYNEFF
TGTGCCTGCCAACCGGGACCCGGGTACAATGAGTTCTTC
>few|TRBJ2-3|TRBD2|TRBV7-6
CASSSTSADTQYF
TGTGCCAGCAGCTCGACTAGCGCAGATACGCAGTATTTT
>medium-sized|TRBJ2-1|-|TRBV11-2
CASSFDPGYNEQFF
TGTGCCAGCAGCTTCGACCCAGGGTACAATGAGCAGTTCTTC
>-|TRBJ2-1|-|TRBV19
CAWSSSPLYNEQFF
TGTGCCTGGAGCTCCTCCCCCCTCTACAATGAGCAGTTCTTC
>medium-sized|TRBJ2-1|-|TRBV7-2
CASSLFSGNEQFF
TGTGCCAGCAGCTTGTTTTCGGGCAATGAGCAGTTCTTC
>medium-sized|TRBJ2-5|-|TRBV7-9
CASSSPGAAETQYF
TGTGCCAGCAGCTCCCCGGGGGCAGCGGAGACCCAGTACTTC
>few|TRBJ2-7|TRBD1|TRBV5-1
CASSLAGGEQYF
TGCGCCAGCAGCTTGGCAGGGGGCGAGCAGTACTTC
>-|TRBJ2-1|-|TRBV6-5
CASSDYNEFF
TGTGCCAGCAGCGACTACAATGAGTTCTTC
>medium-sized|TRBJ2-1|-|TRBV6-1
CASGLYNEQFF
TGTGCCAGCGGATTATACAATGAGCAGTTCTTC
>-|TRBJ2-1|-|TRBV5-6
CASSLDPGYNEQFF
TGTGCCAGCAGCTTAGATCCCGGTTACAATGAGCAGTTCTTC
>few|TRBJ1-5|-|TRBV28
CASSFLVGGAQPQLF
TGTGCCAGCAGTTTCCTTGTGGGGGGGGCTCAGCCCCAGCTTTTT
>few|TRBJ1-1|TRBD1|TRBV27
CACSFLGQRMNSEAFF
TGTGCCTGCAGTTTTCTGGGACAGAGAATGAACTCTGAAGCTTTCTTT
>-|TRBJ2-1|TRBD2|TRBV29-1
CSVGGSGSGTSGAYSYNEQFF
TGCAGCGTAGGTGGGTCAGGGTCCGGGACTAGCGGGGCATACTCCTACAATGAGCAGTTCTTC
>-|TRBJ2-1|-|TRBV7-3
CASSDYNEQFF
TGTGCCAGCAGCGACTACAATGAGCAGTTCTTC
>few|TRBJ2-7|TRBD1|TRBV2
CASSGGQGALGYEQYF
TGTGCCAGCAGTGGGGGACAGGGGGCGCTCGGCTACGAGCAGTACTTC
>-|TRBJ2-1|TRBD2|TRBV29-1
CSVGGTGSGTSGASYNEQFF
TGCAGCGTAGGAGGGACAGGGTCCGGGACTAGCGGGGCATCCTACAATGAGCAGTTCTTC
>few|TRBJ1-1|-|TRBV30
CASRHLLGAGTEAFF
TGTGCCAGTCGCCACTTGTTGGGGGCTGGCACTGAAGCTTTCTTT
>-|TRBJ2-2|-|TRBV27
CATWSGYTGELFFF
-
>medium-sized|TRBJ2-3|-|TRBV18
CASSPPDLGVDTQYF
TGTGCCAGCTCACCACCCGATCTTGGCGTAGATACGCAGTATTTT
>many|TRBJ1-2|-|TRBV6-5
CASSYVGVGYTF
TGTGCCAGCAGTTACGTCGGAGTTGGCTACACCTTC
>-|TRBJ2-7|TRBD2|TRBV7-3
CASSTGTSGSSEQYF
TGTGCCAGCAGCACCGGGACTAGCGGGAGTTCCGAGCAGTACTTC
>many|TRBJ2-5|TRBD2|TRBV23-1
CASHGRGTQYF
TGCGCCAGCCACGGGAGGGGGACCCAGTACTTC
>few|TRBJ2-1|-|TRBV13
CASSPMFVQFF
TGTGCCAGCAGTCCCATGTTCGTGCAGTTCTTC
>-|TRBJ2-1|TRBD2|TRBV29-1
CSVGWTWSGTSGAYSYNEQFF
TGCAGCGTAGGATGGACATGGTCCGGGACTAGCGGGGCATACTCCTACAATGAGCAGTTCTTC
>-|TRBJ1-1|TRBD1|TRBV30
CAWRPLTGGSTEAFF
TGTGCCTGGAGGCCGTTAACAGGGGGATCCACTGAAGCTTTCTTT
>-|TRBJ2-7|TRBD2|TRBV7-6
CASSKGLAGVHEQYF
TGTGCCAGCAGCAAGGGACTAGCGGGAGTTCACGAGCAGTACTTC
>-|TRBJ2-1|-|TRBV28
CAGRYSDEQFF
TGTGCCGGCCGCTATAGCGATGAGCAGTTCTTC
>few|TRBJ1-5|TRBD1|TRBV28
CASRPHLGGGQPQHF
TGTGCCAGTAGACCTCATCTTGGAGGGGGCCAGCCCCAGCATTTT
>-|TRBJ2-7|-|TRBV5-1
CASSLAETALKERYF
TGCGCCAGCAGCTTGGCCGAGACAGCTCTCAAAGAGCGGTACTTC
>medium-sized|TRBJ2-6|TRBD2|TRBV7-6
CASSKGLAGVLSGANVLTF
TGTGCCAGCAGCAAGGGACTAGCGGGGGTCCTCTCTGGGGCCAACGTCCTGACTTTC